This paragraph reports one T cell receptor beta chain. Its specificity is unknown. Being one base from a much bigger clone, this may be a read error. Full-length variable regions came from constant-region reverse primers plus semi-nested Nested Universal Primer A PCR. From the 5' RACE reads, TCRdb called clonotypes with MiXCR, one entry per CDR3 protein. Of around 43,000 distinct CDR3 sequences in the sample, 15% to 20% were seen once. Purified naive CD4+ T cells were depleted of CD25+ Tregs. This CDR3 is built from 15 residues. With 2 bases clipped from V and 6 bases from J, the junction kept 9 bases outside the gene matches. The V gene's germline CDR1 is SGHTA and CDR2 FQGNSA. Study-wide findings and caveats: Tumor Tregs overlapped most with tumor, then blood, naive CD4+ cells.

The V call is TRBV7-2, the J call TRBJ1-2; 7 nucleotides match TRBD1. The TCR originated in a female donor with breast cancer. Sequences were obtained from naive CD4+ T cells sorted from a lymph node. Subset in this sample: naive CD4+ T cells, CD4+CD45RA+CD25-. The CDR3 reads CASSLFSKGADGYTF. The DNA for the CDR3 is TGTGCCAGCAGCTTATTCAGCAAGGGGGCCGATGGCTACACCTTC.